This T cell receptor beta chain originates from a study of neurological immune-mediated disorders. This clonotype was counted at least ten times. Its antigen remains unknown. General study findings and limits: Expansion of TCR clones was greatest in HTLV-1-associated myelopathy and smallest in multiple sclerosis, where it fell below that of healthy controls.

TCRdb reanalysed the 5' RACE reads using MiXCR and keeps one entry per CDR3 protein. The sample has 50,000 to 65,000 distinct CDR3 sequences; 3.6% are singletons. The sequence was collected from a man younger than 45 with multiple sclerosis. Sequenced sample: PBMCs.

The CDR3 sequence: CASSFGDNEQFF. CDR3 sequence (DNA): TGTGCCAGCAGTTTCGGTGATAATGAGCAGTTCTTC. V and J are TRBV27 and TRBJ2-1; D is unclear. Deletions cut 3 bases from V and 7 bases from J, with 7 bases between. Germline V gene data show CDR1 as MNHEY and CDR2 as SMNVEV (reference sequence). The CDR3 runs 12 residues.